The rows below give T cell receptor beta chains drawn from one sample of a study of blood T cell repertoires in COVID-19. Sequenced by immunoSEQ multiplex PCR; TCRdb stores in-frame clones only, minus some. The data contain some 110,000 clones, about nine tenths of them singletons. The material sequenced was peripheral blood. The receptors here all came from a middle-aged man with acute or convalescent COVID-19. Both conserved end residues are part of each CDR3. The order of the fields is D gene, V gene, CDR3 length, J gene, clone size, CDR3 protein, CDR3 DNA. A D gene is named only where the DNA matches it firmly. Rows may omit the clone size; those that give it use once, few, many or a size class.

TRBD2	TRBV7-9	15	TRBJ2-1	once	CASSSWTSGNTEQFF	TGTGCCAGCAGCTCTTGGACTAGCGGAAACACTGAGCAGTTCTTC
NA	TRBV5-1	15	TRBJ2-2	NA	CASSLAQGSTGELFF	TGCGCCAGCAGCTTGGCTCAGGGGAGCACCGGGGAGCTGTTTTTT
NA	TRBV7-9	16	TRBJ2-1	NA	CASSFDSSFFPNEQFF	TGTGCCAGCAGCTTCGACAGTTCCTTTTTCCCCAATGAGCAGTTCTTC
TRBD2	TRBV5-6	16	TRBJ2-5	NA	CASSLAGSGRSETQYF	TGTGCCAGCAGCTTGGCCGGTAGCGGGAGATCGGAGACCCAGTACTTC
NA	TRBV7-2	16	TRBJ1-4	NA	CASSPKTVATNEKLFF	TGTGCCAGCAGCCCAAAGACAGTTGCAACTAATGAAAAACTGTTTTTT
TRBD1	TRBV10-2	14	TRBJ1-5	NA	CASRLTGAGQPQHF	TGCGCCAGCAGGTTGACAGGGGCAGGGCAGCCCCAGCATTTT
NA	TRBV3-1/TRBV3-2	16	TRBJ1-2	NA	CASSQVYRGANYGYTF	TGTGCCAGCAGCCAAGTTTACCGAGGAGCTAACTATGGCTACACCTTC
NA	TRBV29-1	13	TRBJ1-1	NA	CSVNRAGDTEAFF	TGCAGCGTGAACAGGGCGGGGGACACTGAAGCTTTCTTT
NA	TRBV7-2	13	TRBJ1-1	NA	CASSNSGNTEAFF	TGTGCCAGCAGCAACTCAGGGAACACTGAAGCTTTCTTT
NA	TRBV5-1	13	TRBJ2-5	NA	CASSLHGKETQYF	TGCGCCAGCAGCTTGCACGGGAAAGAGACCCAGTACTTC
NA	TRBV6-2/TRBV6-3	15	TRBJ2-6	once	CASSNRFSGANVLTF	TGTGCCAGCAGTAACAGATTCTCTGGGGCCAACGTCCTGACTTTC
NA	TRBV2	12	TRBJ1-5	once	CASSTVGRTQHF	TGTGCCAGCAGCACCGTGGGGAGGACCCAGCATTTT
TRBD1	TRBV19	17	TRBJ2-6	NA	CASRSPGQGSGANVLTF	TGTGCCAGTAGATCTCCGGGACAGGGCTCTGGGGCCAACGTCCTGACTTTC
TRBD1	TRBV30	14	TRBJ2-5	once	CAERGQGGSETQYF	TGTGCCGAAAGGGGACAGGGAGGATCGGAGACCCAGTACTTC
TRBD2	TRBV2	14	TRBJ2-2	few	CASNAGVGTGELFF	TGTGCCAGCAACGCGGGAGTGGGCACCGGGGAGCTGTTTTTT
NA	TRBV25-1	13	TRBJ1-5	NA	CASRQGPNQPQHF	TGTGCCAGCAGGCAGGGTCCCAATCAGCCCCAGCATTTT
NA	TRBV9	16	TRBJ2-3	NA	CASSAARWASTDTQYF	TGTGCCAGCAGCGCCGCCCGGTGGGCTAGCACAGATACGCAGTATTTT
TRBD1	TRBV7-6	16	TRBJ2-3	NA	CASSLETGTGSDTQYF	TGTGCCAGCAGTCTCGAAACCGGGACAGGGTCAGATACGCAGTATTTT
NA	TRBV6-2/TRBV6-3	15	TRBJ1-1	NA	CASSYSRDWDTEAFF	TGTGCCAGCAGTTACTCACGGGATTGGGATACTGAAGCTTTCTTT
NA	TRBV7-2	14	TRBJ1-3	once	CASSFQQAGNTIYF	TGTGCCAGCAGTTTCCAGCAGGCTGGAAACACCATATATTTT
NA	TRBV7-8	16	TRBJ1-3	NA	CASSLGGTVSGNTIYF	TGTGCCAGCAGCCTCGGCGGGACGGTCTCTGGAAACACCATATATTTT
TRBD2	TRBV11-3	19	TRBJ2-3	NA	CASSLDEGAWAGGQNTQYF	TGTGCCAGCAGCTTAGATGAGGGAGCCTGGGCGGGAGGACAAAATACGCAGTATTTT
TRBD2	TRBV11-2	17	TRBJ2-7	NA	CASSFHGTSGSPYEQYF	TGTGCCAGCAGCTTCCACGGGACTAGCGGGTCCCCCTACGAGCAGTACTTC
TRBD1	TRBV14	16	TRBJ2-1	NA	CASSLGTGVTYNEQFF	TGTGCCAGCAGCCTCGGGACAGGGGTAACCTACAATGAGCAGTTCTTC
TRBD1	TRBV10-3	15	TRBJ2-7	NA	CAISLQDREIYEQYF	TGTGCCATCAGCCTACAGGACAGGGAAATCTACGAGCAGTACTTC
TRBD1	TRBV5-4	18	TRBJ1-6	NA	CASSFTRSQGAYNSPLHF	TGTGCCAGCAGCTTCACCCGGTCCCAGGGGGCCTATAATTCACCCCTCCACTTT
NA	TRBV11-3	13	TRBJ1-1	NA	CASSNGGNTEAFF	TGTGCCAGCAGTAACGGGGGGAACACTGAAGCTTTCTTT
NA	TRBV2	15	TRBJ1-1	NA	CASSAEGLGNTEAFF	TGTGCCAGCAGTGCAGAGGGATTGGGGAACACTGAAGCTTTCTTT
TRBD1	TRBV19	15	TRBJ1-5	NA	CASSAGQGENQPQHF	TGTGCCAGTAGTGCAGGCCAGGGGGAGAATCAGCCCCAGCATTTT
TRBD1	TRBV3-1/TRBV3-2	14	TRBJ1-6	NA	CASSPIPGGAPLHF	TGTGCCAGCAGCCCGATACCAGGGGGCGCACCCCTCCACTTT